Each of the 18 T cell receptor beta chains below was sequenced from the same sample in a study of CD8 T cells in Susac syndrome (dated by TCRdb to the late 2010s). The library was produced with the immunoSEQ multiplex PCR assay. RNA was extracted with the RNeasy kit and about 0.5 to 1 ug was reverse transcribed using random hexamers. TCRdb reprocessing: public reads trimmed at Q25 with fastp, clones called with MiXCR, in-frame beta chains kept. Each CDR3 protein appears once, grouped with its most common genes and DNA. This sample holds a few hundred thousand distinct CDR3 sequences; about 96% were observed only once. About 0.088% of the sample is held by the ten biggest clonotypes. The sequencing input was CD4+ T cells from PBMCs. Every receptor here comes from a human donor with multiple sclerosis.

In DNA form, the CDR3 reads TGTGCCAGCCACCGGGACAGGGGGGCCCCCAATGAGCAGTTCTTC. Translating gives CASHRDRGAPNEQFF. The V gene is TRBV2, the J gene TRBJ2-1; 11 bases map to TRBD1. Germline V gene lookup returns CDR1 SNHLY and CDR2 FYNNEI. The length of the CDR3 is 15 residues. J was trimmed by 6 bases and V by 8 bases; bases with no gene match: 9.

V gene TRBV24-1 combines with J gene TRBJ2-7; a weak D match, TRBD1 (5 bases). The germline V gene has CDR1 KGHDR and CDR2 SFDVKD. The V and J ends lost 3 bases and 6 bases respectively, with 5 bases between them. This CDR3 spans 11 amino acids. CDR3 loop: CATSDQGEQYF. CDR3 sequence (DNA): TGTGCCACCAGTGATCAGGGCGAGCAGTACTTC.

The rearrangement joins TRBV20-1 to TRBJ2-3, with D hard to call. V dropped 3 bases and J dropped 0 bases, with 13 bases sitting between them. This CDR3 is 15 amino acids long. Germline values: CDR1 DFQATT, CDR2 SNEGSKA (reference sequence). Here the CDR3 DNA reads TGCAGTGCTAGCATCAGGCGGTCTAGCACAGATACGCAGTATTTT. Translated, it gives CSASIRRSSTDTQYF.

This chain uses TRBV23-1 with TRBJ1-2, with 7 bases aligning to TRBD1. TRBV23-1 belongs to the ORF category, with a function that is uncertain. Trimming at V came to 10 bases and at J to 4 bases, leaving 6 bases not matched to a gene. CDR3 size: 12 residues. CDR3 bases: TGCGCCATTGACAGGGTTTCCTATGGCTACACCTTC. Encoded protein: CAIDRVSYGYTF.

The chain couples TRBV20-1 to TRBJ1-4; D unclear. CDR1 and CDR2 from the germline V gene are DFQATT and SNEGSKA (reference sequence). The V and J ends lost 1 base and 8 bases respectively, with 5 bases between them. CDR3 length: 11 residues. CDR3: CSARVGEKLFF. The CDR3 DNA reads TGCAGTGCTAGAGTAGGCGAAAAACTGTTTTTT.

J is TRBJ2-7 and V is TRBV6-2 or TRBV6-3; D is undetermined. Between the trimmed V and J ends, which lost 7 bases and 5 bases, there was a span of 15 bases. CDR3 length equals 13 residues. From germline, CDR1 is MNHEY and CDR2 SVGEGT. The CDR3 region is CASKLPWPDEQYF. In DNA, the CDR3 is TGTGCCAGCAAATTGCCATGGCCGGACGAGCAGTACTTC.

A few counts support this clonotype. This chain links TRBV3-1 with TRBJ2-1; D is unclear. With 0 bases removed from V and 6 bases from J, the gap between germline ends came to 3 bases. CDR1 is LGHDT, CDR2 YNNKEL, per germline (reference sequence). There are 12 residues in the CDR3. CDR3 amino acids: CASSQDSNEQFF. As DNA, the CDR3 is TGTGCCAGCAGCCAAGATTCCAATGAGCAGTTCTTC.

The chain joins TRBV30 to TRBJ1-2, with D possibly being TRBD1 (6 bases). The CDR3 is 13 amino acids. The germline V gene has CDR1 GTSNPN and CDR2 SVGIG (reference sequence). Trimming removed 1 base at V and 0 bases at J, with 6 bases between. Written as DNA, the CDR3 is TGTGCCTGGAGTGGGACAGCTAACTATGGCTACACCTTC. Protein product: CAWSGTANYGYTF.

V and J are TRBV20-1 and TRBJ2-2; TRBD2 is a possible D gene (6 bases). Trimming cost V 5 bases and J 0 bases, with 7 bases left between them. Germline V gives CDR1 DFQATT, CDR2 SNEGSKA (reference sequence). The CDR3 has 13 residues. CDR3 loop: CSAPGANTGELFF. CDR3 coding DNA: TGCAGTGCTCCGGGGGCGAACACCGGGGAGCTGTTTTTT.

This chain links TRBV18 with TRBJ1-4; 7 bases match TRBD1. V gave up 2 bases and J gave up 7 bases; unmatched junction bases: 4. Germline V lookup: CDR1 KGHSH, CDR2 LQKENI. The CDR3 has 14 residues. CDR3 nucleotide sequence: TGTGCCAGCTCACCAGAACAGGGGAGTGAAAAACTGTTTTTT. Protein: CASSPEQGSEKLFF.

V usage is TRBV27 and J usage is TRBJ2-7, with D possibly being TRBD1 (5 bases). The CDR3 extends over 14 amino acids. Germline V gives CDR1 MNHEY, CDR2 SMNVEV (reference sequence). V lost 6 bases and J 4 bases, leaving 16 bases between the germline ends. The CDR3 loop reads CASRGTRGRYEQYF. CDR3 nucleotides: TGTGCCAGCAGGGGTACAAGGGGTCGATACGAGCAGTACTTC.

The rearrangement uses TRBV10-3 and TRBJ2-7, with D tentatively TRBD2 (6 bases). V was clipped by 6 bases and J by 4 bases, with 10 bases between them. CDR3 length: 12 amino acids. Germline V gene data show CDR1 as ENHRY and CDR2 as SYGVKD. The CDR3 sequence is CAIREAGYEQYF. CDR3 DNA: TGTGCCATCAGGGAGGCGGGGTACGAGCAGTACTTC.

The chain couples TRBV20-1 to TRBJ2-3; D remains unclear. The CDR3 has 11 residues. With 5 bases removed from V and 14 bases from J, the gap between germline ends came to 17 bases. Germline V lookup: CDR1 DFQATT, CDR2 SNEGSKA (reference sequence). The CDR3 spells CSAPGPLRWYF. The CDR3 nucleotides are TGCAGTGCTCCCGGGCCTCTAAGGTGGTATTTT.

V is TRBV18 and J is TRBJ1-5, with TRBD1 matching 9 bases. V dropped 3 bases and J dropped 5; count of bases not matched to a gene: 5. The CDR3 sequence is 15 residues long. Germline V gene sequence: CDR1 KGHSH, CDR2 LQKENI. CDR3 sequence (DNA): TGTGCCAGCTCACCTACAGGGGGCGGGTATCAGCCCCAGCATTTT. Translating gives CASSPTGGGYQPQHF.

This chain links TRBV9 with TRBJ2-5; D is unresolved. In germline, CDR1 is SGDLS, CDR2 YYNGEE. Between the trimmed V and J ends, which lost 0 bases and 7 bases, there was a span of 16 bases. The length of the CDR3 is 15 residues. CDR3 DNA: TGTGCCAGCAGCGTAGATGTGGGCTTTACGGGGACCCAGTACTTC. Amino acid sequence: CASSVDVGFTGTQYF. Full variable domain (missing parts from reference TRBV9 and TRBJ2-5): DSGVTQTPKHLITATGQRVTLRCSPRSGDLSVYWYQQSLDQGLQFLIQYYNGEERAKGNILERFSAQQFPDLHSELNLSSLELGDSALYFCASSVDVGFTGTQYFGPGTRLLVL.

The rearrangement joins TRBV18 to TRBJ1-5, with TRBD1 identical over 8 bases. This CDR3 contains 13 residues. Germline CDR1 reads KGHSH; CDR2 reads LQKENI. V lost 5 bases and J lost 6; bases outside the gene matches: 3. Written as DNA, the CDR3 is TGTGCCAGCTCAGGACAGGGAGGTCAGCCCCAGCATTTT. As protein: CASSGQGGQPQHF.

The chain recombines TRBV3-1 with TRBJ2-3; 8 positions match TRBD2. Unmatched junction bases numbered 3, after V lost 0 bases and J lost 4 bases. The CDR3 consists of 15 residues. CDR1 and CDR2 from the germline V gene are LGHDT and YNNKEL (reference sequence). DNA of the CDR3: TGTGCCAGCAGCCAAGAGGGACTAGGGGCAGATACGCAGTATTTT. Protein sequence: CASSQEGLGADTQYF.

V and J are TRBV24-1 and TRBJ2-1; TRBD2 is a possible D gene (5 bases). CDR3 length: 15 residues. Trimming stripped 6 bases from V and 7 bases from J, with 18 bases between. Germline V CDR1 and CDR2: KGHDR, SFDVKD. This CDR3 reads CATSPTRSSKNEQFF. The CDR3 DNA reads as TGTGCCACCAGTCCTACTAGAAGTTCGAAGAATGAGCAGTTCTTC.